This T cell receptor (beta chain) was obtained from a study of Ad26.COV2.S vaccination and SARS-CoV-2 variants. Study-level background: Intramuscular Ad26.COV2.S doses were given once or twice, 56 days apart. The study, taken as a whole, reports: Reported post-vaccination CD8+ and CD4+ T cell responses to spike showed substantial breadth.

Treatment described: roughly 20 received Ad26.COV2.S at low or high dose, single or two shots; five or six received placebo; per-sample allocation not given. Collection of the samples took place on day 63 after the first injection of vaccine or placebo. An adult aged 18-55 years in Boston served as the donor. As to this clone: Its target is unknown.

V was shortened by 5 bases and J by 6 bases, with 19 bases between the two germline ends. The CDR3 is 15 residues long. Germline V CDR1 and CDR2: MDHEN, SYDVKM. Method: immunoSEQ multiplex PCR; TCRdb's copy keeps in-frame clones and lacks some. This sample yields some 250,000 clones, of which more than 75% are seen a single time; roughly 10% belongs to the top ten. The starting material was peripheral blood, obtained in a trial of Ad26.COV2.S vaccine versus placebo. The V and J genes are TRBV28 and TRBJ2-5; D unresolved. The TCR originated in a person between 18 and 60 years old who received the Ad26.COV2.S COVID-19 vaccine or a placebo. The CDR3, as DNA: TGTGCCAGCAGTCCCCCGGTTAAGGGCTGGAAGACCCAGTACTTC. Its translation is CASSPPVKGWKTQYF.